By share, the clone carrying this T cell receptor (beta chain) counts as medium-sized. TCRdb re-derived calls from the multiplex PCR reads in MiXCR, one entry per CDR3 protein. The sample holds thousands of distinct CDR3 sequences, more than 4% seen once. Purified naive CD4+ T cells were depleted of CD25+ Tregs. The sample was naive CD4+ T cells sorted from blood. Subset specified: naive CD4+ T cells, CD4+CD45RA+CD25-. This sequence was found in a female donor with breast cancer.

The CDR3 bases are TGTGCCAGCAGTATCGACAGTGGCTACACCTTC. As protein: CASSIDSGYTF. This rearrangement joins TRBV12-3 or TRBV12-4 to TRBJ1-2; weak D call: TRBD1 (5 bases). CDR3 length: 11 amino acids. The V end lost 5 bases, the J end lost 7 bases, and 8 bases lay between the germline ends.